This T cell receptor beta chain was obtained from a study of cytomegalovirus exposure and HLA in healthy donors. The PCR contained 60 Vbeta and 13 Jbeta primers. The repertoire was sequenced with immunoSEQ multiplex PCR; TCRdb's copy has only in-frame clones and lacks some. The sample shows approximately 210,000 clones, 82% of them seen only once. Study-wide results and caveats: Cytomegalovirus status was reportedly diagnosed by the classifier with high sensitivity and specificity. The authors enumerated under 200 TCR beta chains as linked to cytomegalovirus. The authors later linked a missense DCLRE1C variant to TCR beta V- and J-gene trimming.

V shed 7 bases, J shed 1 base, and the junction held 7 bases outside the gene matches. Per the germline V gene, CDR1 is MDHEN and CDR2 is SYDVKM. This CDR3 contains 14 residues. Worth noting for this clone: Its target is not known.

V usage is TRBV28 and J usage is TRBJ2-7; 7 bases fit TRBD1. The sample comprised PBMCs. The receptor was derived from a man between 35 and 55 years old in good health and CMV-seropositive. CDR3 sequence (DNA): TGTGCCAGCATCCCCACAGGGGCATCCTACGAGCAGTACGTC. Amino acids: CASIPTGASYEQYV.